This T cell receptor beta chain was sequenced in a study of shared clonotypes between healthy human individuals. The study, taken as a whole, reports: Donors were few, which limited the genetic and exposure-history diversity represented. Only blood was sampled; tissue repertoires likely differ. When naive CD4 clonotypes were compared across a few donors, approximately 4.9% were shared.

Profiling relied on immunoSEQ multiplex PCR, and the TCRdb table lists in-frame clones only, not all of them. The repertoire has a few million clones, more than 85% of them found once; the top ten carry 0.3% to 0.4%. V lost 1 base to trimming and J lost 0 bases; unmatched junction nucleotides: 6. This CDR3 has 18 amino acids. Germline values: CDR1 SGHRS, CDR2 YFSETQ. About this clone itself: Its specificity is unknown.

A CD45RA+ naive subset and a CD45RA-negative memory subset were split from CD4+ cells. The source of this sequence is a man between 18 and 29 years old in good health. Some clones in this sample may be carry-over from other donors' samples. The sequencing sample was made of naive CD4+ T cells from PBMCs. The subset denotes: CD45RA+ positively selected. J is TRBJ2-1 and V is TRBV5-1; 11 nucleotides match TRBD2. For the CDR3, the DNA is TGCGCCAGCAGCTTGCAGGGACTAGCGGAAAGCTCCTACAATGAGCAGTTCTTC. Translating it yields CASSLQGLAESSYNEQFF. The full variable domain, completed using reference TRBV5-1 and TRBJ2-1, is KAGVTQTPRYLIKTRGQQVTLSCSPISGHRSVSWYQQTPGQGLQFLFEYFSETQRNKGNFPGRFSGRQFSNSRSEMNVSTLELGDSALYLCASSLQGLAESSYNEQFFGPGTRLTVL.